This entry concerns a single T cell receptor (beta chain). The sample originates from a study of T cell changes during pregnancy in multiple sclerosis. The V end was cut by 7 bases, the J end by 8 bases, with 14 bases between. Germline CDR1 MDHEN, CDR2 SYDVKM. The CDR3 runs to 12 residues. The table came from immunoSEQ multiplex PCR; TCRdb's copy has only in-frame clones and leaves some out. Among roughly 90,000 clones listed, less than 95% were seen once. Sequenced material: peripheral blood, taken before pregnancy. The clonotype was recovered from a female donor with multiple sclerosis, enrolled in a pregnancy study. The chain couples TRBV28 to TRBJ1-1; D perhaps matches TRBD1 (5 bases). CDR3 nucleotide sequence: TGTGCCAGCACCCTGGGGGGGGAAGAAGCTTTCTTT. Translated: CASTLGGEEAFF.